This is a list of T cell receptor beta chains from one sample in a study of regulatory T cells in long-lasting Graves disease. TCRdb ran MiXCR on the multiplex PCR reads and lists one entry per CDR3 protein. The repertoire holds some 500,000 distinct CDR3 sequences, 16% seen once, with around 25% in the top ten. These records were also assigned to another study, of T cells in Graves' hyperthyroidism and ophthalmopathy.

This material consisted of peripheral blood mononuclear cells (PBMCs), taken at new diagnosis, from a patient treated with antithyroid drugs. Receptors were obtained from a woman aged 35 to 60 with Graves disease. Each CDR3 is given with its conserved first and last residue. Fields, in order: J gene, V gene, clone size, D gene, CDR3 protein, CDR3 DNA. The D gene is left open where the match is weak. Expanded clones get a size class; other rows say once, few or many, or leave the size out.

J gene: TRBJ2-7; V gene: TRBV7-3; clone size: many; D gene: NA; CDR3 protein: CASSIKGPSGHEQYF; CDR3 DNA: TGTGCCAGCAGCATTAAGGGGCCGTCGGGTCACGAGCAGTACTTC
J gene: TRBJ2-7; V gene: TRBV10-1; clone size: NA; D gene: NA; CDR3 protein: CASSESGTDEQYF; CDR3 DNA: TGCGCCAGCAGTGAGTCGGGGACCGACGAGCAGTACTTC
J gene: TRBJ1-5; V gene: TRBV15; clone size: many; D gene: NA; CDR3 protein: CATSRDQGYSNQPQHF; CDR3 DNA: TGTGCCACCAGCAGAGATCAAGGCTATAGCAATCAGCCCCAGCATTTT
J gene: TRBJ2-5; V gene: TRBV7-9; clone size: many; D gene: NA; CDR3 protein: CASSLAGVIQETQYF; CDR3 DNA: TGTGCCAGCAGCTTAGCAGGAGTAATCCAAGAGACCCAGTACTTC
J gene: TRBJ2-5; V gene: TRBV5-4; clone size: NA; D gene: TRBD1; CDR3 protein: CASSNSGTGSETQYF; CDR3 DNA: TGTGCCAGCAGCAACTCCGGGACAGGGTCAGAGACCCAGTACTTC
J gene: TRBJ2-7; V gene: TRBV18; clone size: few; D gene: NA; CDR3 protein: CASSPAQVLYEQYF; CDR3 DNA: TGTGCCAGCTCACCAGCGCAGGTTCTCTACGAGCAGTACTTC
J gene: TRBJ1-6; V gene: TRBV20-1; clone size: many; D gene: TRBD1; CDR3 protein: CSASGTGVSPLHF; CDR3 DNA: TGCAGTGCTTCCGGGACAGGGGTGTCACCCCTCCACTTT
J gene: TRBJ1-2; V gene: TRBV6-5; clone size: many; D gene: NA; CDR3 protein: CASSYSIGGGYTF; CDR3 DNA: TGTGCCAGCAGTTACTCGATAGGAGGAGGCTACACCTTC
J gene: TRBJ2-3; V gene: TRBV29-1; clone size: NA; D gene: NA; CDR3 protein: CSVVPPPGLNAIDTQYF; CDR3 DNA: TGCAGCGTTGTCCCACCCCCGGGACTGAACGCGATAGATACGCAGTATTTT
J gene: TRBJ1-1; V gene: TRBV6-1; clone size: NA; D gene: TRBD1; CDR3 protein: CASRVQGKGDTEASF; CDR3 DNA: TGTGCCAGCAGGGTACAGGGGAAAGGGGACACTGAAGCTTCCTTT
J gene: TRBJ1-4; V gene: TRBV7-8; clone size: few; D gene: TRBD1; CDR3 protein: CASSLGTGQIEKLFF; CDR3 DNA: TGTGCCAGCAGCTTAGGGACGGGACAGATTGAAAAACTGTTTTTT
J gene: TRBJ2-1; V gene: TRBV2; clone size: NA; D gene: TRBD2; CDR3 protein: CASRRLAGGSYNEQFF; CDR3 DNA: TGTGCCAGCAGGCGACTAGCGGGGGGGTCCTACAATGAGCAGTTCTTC
J gene: TRBJ1-1; V gene: TRBV7-8; clone size: NA; D gene: NA; CDR3 protein: CASSPIPGGNTEAFF; CDR3 DNA: TGTGCCAGCAGTCCTATCCCGGGGGGGAACACTGAAGCTTTCTTT
J gene: TRBJ1-2; V gene: TRBV5-1; clone size: many; D gene: NA; CDR3 protein: CASSLGQGGVGYTF; CDR3 DNA: TGCGCCAGCAGCTTGGGTCAGGGTGGAGTTGGCTACACCTTC
J gene: TRBJ1-6; V gene: TRBV30; clone size: many; D gene: NA; CDR3 protein: CAWSLPGPVDSPLHF; CDR3 DNA: TGTGCCTGGAGTCTGCCGGGACCGGTAGATTCACCCCTCCACTTT
J gene: TRBJ2-2; V gene: TRBV27; clone size: few; D gene: NA; CDR3 protein: CASSFFGSSTGELFF; CDR3 DNA: TGTGCCAGCAGTTTCTTCGGGTCTAGCACCGGGGAGCTGTTTTTT
J gene: TRBJ2-2; V gene: TRBV6-1; clone size: few; D gene: TRBD1; CDR3 protein: CASRDRGTNTGELFF; CDR3 DNA: TGTGCCAGCAGGGACAGGGGGACGAACACCGGGGAGCTGTTTTTT
J gene: TRBJ1-2; V gene: TRBV5-6; clone size: once; D gene: TRBD1; CDR3 protein: CASSLPGQRRSNYGYTF; CDR3 DNA: TGTGCCAGCAGCTTGCCGGGACAGAGAAGATCTAACTATGGCTACACCTTC
J gene: TRBJ2-7; V gene: TRBV10-2; clone size: NA; D gene: NA; CDR3 protein: CASSGTAGVYEQYF; CDR3 DNA: TGCGCCAGCAGTGGTACCGCCGGGGTCTACGAGCAGTACTTC
J gene: TRBJ1-5; V gene: TRBV11-3; clone size: many; D gene: TRBD1; CDR3 protein: CASSFGGGGQPQHF; CDR3 DNA: TGTGCCAGCAGCTTTGGAGGGGGCGGACAGCCCCAGCATTTT